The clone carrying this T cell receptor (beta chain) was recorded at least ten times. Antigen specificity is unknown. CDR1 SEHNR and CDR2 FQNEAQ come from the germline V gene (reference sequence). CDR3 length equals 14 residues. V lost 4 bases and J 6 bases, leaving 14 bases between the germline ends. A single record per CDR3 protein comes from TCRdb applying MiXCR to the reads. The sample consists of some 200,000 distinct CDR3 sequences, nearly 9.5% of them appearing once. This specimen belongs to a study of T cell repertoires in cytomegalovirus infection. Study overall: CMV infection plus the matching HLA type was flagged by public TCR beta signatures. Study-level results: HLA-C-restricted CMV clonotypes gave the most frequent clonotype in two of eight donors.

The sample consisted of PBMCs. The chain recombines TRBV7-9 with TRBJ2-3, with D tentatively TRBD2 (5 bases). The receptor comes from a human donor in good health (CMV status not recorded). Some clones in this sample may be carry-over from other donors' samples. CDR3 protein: CASSSSWGVDTQYF. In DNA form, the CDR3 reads TGTGCCAGCAGCTCTAGTTGGGGAGTCGATACGCAGTATTTT.